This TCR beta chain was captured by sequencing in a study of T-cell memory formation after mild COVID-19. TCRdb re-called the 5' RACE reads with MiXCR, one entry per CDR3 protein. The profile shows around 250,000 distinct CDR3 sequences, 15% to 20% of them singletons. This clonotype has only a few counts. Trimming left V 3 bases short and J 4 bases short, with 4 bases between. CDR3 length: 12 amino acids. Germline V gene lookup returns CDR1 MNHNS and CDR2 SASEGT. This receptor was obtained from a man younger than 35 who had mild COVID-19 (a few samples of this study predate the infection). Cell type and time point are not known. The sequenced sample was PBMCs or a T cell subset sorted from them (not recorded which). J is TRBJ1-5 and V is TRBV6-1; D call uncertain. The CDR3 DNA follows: TGTGCCAGCAGTGAGGGGAATCAGCCCCAGCATTTT. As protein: CASSEGNQPQHF.